The entry below gives a single TCR beta chain sequence along with its context. Its antigen is currently not known. It has no much larger one-base neighbor in the sample; base qualities were not kept. The sample is drawn from a study of regulatory T cells in long-lasting Graves disease (dated by TCRdb to the early 2020s). Turning to the overall study: Antithyroid drugs had been taken for less than 3 months by newly diagnosed Graves' disease patients. Peripheral blood TCR sequencing and RNA sequencing compared persistent Graves' disease patients with newly diagnosed Graves' disease patients. The study was conducted in China and was registered as a clinical trial. A total of roughly 35 samples underwent TCR sequencing, from about 13 patients with persistent Graves' disease and about 20 patients with newly diagnosed Graves' disease. Broader findings and caveats from the paper: Persistent disease showed preferential use of TRBV28, TRBJ1-2 and TRBJ2-5, whereas newly diagnosed disease favored TRBV20-1 and TRBJ2-1. More public clonotypes were shared among persistent patients (more than 2,500) than among newly diagnosed patients (966). Peripheral blood alone was examined, since thyroid tissue, which constituted the primary lesion, could not be accessed. The authors acknowledged the small sample size as a limitation that may reduce accuracy. Sequencing and analysis were limited to the TCR beta chain. Lower TCR Shannon entropy and fewer highly expanded clones were observed in persistent Graves' disease patients than in newly diagnosed patients, which suggested clonal expansion.

Library preparation employed multiplex PCR. TCRdb shows the sequencer as Illumina HiSeq 4000. CDR3 regions were amplified by Arm-PCR with iRepertoire HTBI primers to construct TCR beta libraries. Before sequencing, the PCR products underwent gel purification. From the authors' description of their analysis: Across samples, about 63 TRBV and approximately 15 TRBJ segments were identified and used for gene usage analysis of CDR3 amino acid clonotypes. Filtered high-quality paired reads were merged into contigs using COPE and FqMerger. BLAST was used to align contigs to IMGT TRBV, TRBD and TRBJ reference genes, with CDR3 defined following IMGT. Highly expanded clones were defined as clonotypes with a frequency above 0.1%. Repertoire diversity was measured by Shannon entropy, and V-J evenness by the Gini coefficient. Public clonotypes were defined as clonotypes shared by more than one individual. The public reads were reprocessed in TCRdb via fastp at Q25 and MiXCR, keeping in-frame beta chains. Rows with a matching CDR3 protein are joined into one entry that keeps the most common DNA and genes. TCRdb's processing, not the authors' own work, is the source of the V and J calls. Present in this sample are around 250,000 distinct CDR3 sequences, over 20% of which were seen just once. The ten largest make up approximately 15% of the sample.

The germline V gene encodes CDR1 SEHNR and CDR2 FQNEAQ (reference sequence). From cysteine to phenylalanine, the CDR3 is 14 amino acids long. The read is trimmed to its CDR3 DNA, 42 bases read in frame from base 1. The junction carries 14 bases between V and J, which are trimmed by 3 bases and 9 bases respectively. The time point label of this sample denotes: newly diagnosed GD, antithyroid drugs for less than 3 months. For both TCR sequencing and RNA sequencing, RNA was extracted from PBMCs in TRIzol. Graves' disease was diagnosed according to American Thyroid Association guidelines. Patients for the study were recruited at an endocrinology department in Xi'an, China. From each patient, about 9.7 milliliters of peripheral blood was collected into an EDTA anticoagulant tube. Ficoll Paque Plus density gradient separation was used to isolate PBMCs, and no additional T cell sorting was done. RNA quality was checked with an Agilent 2100 Bioanalyzer and agarose gel, and concentration with a NanoDrop 2000.

The V and J segments used are TRBV7-9 and TRBJ2-2, with TRBD1 as a weak D call on 5 bases. Sequencing was performed on peripheral blood mononuclear cells (PBMCs), taken at new diagnosis, from a patient treated with antithyroid drugs. This receptor was taken from a female donor with Graves disease. The bases read TGTGCCAGCAGCTTCCTCGACAGTTCCCGGGAGCTGTTTTTT. It translates to CASSFLDSSRELFF.